This TCR beta chain is drawn from a study of spatial heterogeneity in lung cancer. Study-wide results and caveats: Counts of expanded intratumoral alpha and beta TCRs tracked tumor mutation counts. Nonsynonymous mutation counts, ubiquitous and regional, were tracked by the respective counts of ubiquitous and regional expanded TCRs.

Regarding this clonotype: Its antigen is not known.

Unique molecular identifiers tagged every individual TCR cDNA molecule. Each CDR3 protein is one row after TCRdb ran MiXCR on the 5' RACE reads. The top ten clones hold about 39% of a sample with some 10,000 distinct CDR3 sequences, 10% to 15% of them seen once. Regarding time point: sample taken at primary tumor resection. Untreated early-stage non-small cell lung cancer patients, approximately 79 in total, were the donors. Tumor, nontumor lung or frozen PBMC supplied whole RNA that was sequenced unsorted. The material was lung tumor tissue, obtained at surgery. The receptor was derived from a male donor with early-stage non-small cell lung cancer.

This CDR3 reads CASSPDLSHNEQFF. CDR3 sequence (DNA): TGTGCCAGCAGTCCCGACCTTAGCCACAATGAGCAGTTCTTC. This rearrangement joins TRBV27 to TRBJ2-1; D gene unclear. In germline, CDR1 is MNHEY, CDR2 SMNVEV (reference sequence). V was trimmed by 5 bases and J by 5 bases, leaving 13 bases between them. The CDR3 sequence is 14 residues long.